One and the same sample provided the 16 T cell receptor beta chains below, sequenced in a study of T cells in Graves' hyperthyroidism and ophthalmopathy. Amplification of TCR beta CDR3 regions was performed using RNA transcripts as template. A set of HTBI primers served as the primers for a first-round RT-PCR of the TCR CDR3. TCRdb redid the calling of the multiplex PCR reads with MiXCR, one entry per CDR3 protein. Among some 360,000 distinct CDR3 sequences listed, approximately 13% were seen once. Sample: blood. The receptors stem from a woman aged 55-70 years with Graves' hyperthyroidism.

This clonotype came up many times. The J gene is TRBJ1-1, the V gene TRBV20-1; D is possibly TRBD1 (6 bases). This CDR3 is built from 14 residues. Germline V gene lookup returns CDR1 DFQATT and CDR2 SNEGSKA (reference sequence). V lost 3 bases, J lost 3 bases, and 14 bases lay in between. The CDR3 sequence is CSARGGQADTEAFF. The CDR3 nucleotides are TGCAGTGCTAGGGGGGGGCAGGCGGACACTGAAGCTTTCTTT.

This clonotype was observed at least ten times. V is TRBV11-2 and J is TRBJ2-7; possible D gene TRBD1, 5 bases. Germline V gives CDR1 SGHAT, CDR2 FQNNGV. This CDR3 is built from 16 residues. The V and J ends lost 1 base and 3 bases respectively, with 16 bases between them. The CDR3 reads CASSLVFRAQGYEQYF. The CDR3 DNA reads as TGTGCCAGCAGCTTAGTGTTCAGGGCCCAGGGCTACGAGCAGTACTTC.

This clonotype has more than one count but fewer than ten. This CDR3 reads CASSYSMGAASPLHF. CDR3 nucleotide sequence: TGTGCCAGCAGTTACTCGATGGGGGCTGCTTCACCCCTCCACTTT. This chain joins TRBV6-6 and TRBJ1-6, with D possibly TRBD1 on 6 matching bases. Germline assignment: CDR1 MNHNY and CDR2 SVGAGI (reference sequence). This CDR3 region has 15 residues. The germline V and J ends were trimmed by 0 bases and 9 bases, with 12 bases remaining between them.

This clonotype was seen at least ten times. This chain joins TRBV2 and TRBJ1-5; D is undetermined. The CDR3 sequence is 13 residues long. Per germline, CDR1 SNHLY and CDR2 FYNNEI. V was shortened by 8 bases and J by 3 bases, with 11 bases between the two germline ends. The CDR3 DNA reads as TGTGCCAGCGGCGCGCAGACCAATCAGCCCCAGCATTTT. It yields the protein CASGAQTNQPQHF.

Details on this clonotype: Since no conserved phenylalanine or tryptophan closes the CDR3, a read error is the likely cause. The chain has TRBV5-1 and TRBJ1-1, with TRBD1 as a possible D gene (5 bases). The CDR3 is 18 amino acids. V was trimmed by 2 bases and J by 0 bases, leaving 20 bases between them. Per germline, CDR1 SGHRS and CDR2 YFSETQ. The CDR3 here is CASSLGVGYLGLNTEAFL. CDR3 coding DNA: TGCGCCAGCAGCTTAGGGGTCGGGTACCTGGGGCTGAACACTGAAGCTTTCCTT.

This clonotype was observed a handful of times. The chain employs TRBV5-4 and TRBJ2-5; 10 nucleotides line up with TRBD2. Germline-derived CDR1 and CDR2 are SGHNT and YYREEE (reference sequence). V lost 2 bases, J lost 5 bases, and 9 bases stayed unmatched. The CDR3 is made up of 16 amino acids. CDR3 loop: CASSLPLAGDGETQYF. Here the CDR3 DNA reads TGTGCCAGCAGCTTACCGCTAGCGGGAGATGGTGAGACCCAGTACTTC.

In its sample, this clonotype was seen a few times. This clone may be a read error of a much larger clone one base away. The rearrangement links TRBV7-3 to TRBJ2-1; D is ambiguous. The CDR3 contains 13 residues. The ends were cut back, 8 bases at V and 10 bases at J, with 18 bases in the middle. The germline gives CDR1 SGHTA, CDR2 FQGTGA. The CDR3: CASGTQTGREQFF. DNA of the CDR3: TGTGCCAGCGGCACCCAGACGGGCAGGGAGCAGTTCTTC.

This clonotype has only a few counts. With a much larger clone just one base away, this may be a read error. The chain employs TRBV29-1 and TRBJ2-7; 8 nucleotides match TRBD2. This CDR3 has 12 residues. J was trimmed by 4 bases and V by 4 bases; bases with no gene match: 3. Germline lookup yields CDR1 SQVTM and CDR2 ANQGSEA. CDR3 sequence reads: CSVVEREYEQYF. The CDR3 DNA sequence: TGCAGCGTTGTGGAGCGGGAGTACGAGCAGTACTTC.

The chain carries TRBV19 and TRBJ1-6; unclear D gene. The CDR3 has 14 residues. Between the trimmed V and J ends, which lost 6 bases and 0 bases, there was a span of 6 bases. CDR1 is LNHDA and CDR2 is SQIVND in the germline V gene (reference sequence). CDR3 in DNA: TGTGCCAGTAGGGGGAGCTCCTATAATTCACCCCTCCACTTT. Translation gives CASRGSSYNSPLHF. Full variable domain (rest looked up from reference TRBV19 and TRBJ1-6): DGGITQSPKYLFRKEGQNVTLSCEQNLNHDAMYWYRQDPGQGLRLIYYSQIVNDFQKGDIAEGYSVSREKKESFPLTVTSAQKNPTAFYLCASRGSSYNSPLHFGNGTRLTVT.

This clonotype was observed many times. The chain couples TRBV12-3 or TRBV12-4 to TRBJ2-7; no clear D gene. The CDR3 runs to 15 residues. The germline V and J ends were trimmed by 2 bases and 2 bases, with 13 bases remaining between them. CDR3 sequence reads: CASSLKGTYPYEQYF. The CDR3, as DNA: TGTGCCAGCAGTTTAAAGGGCACCTATCCCTACGAGCAGTACTTC.

This clonotype was found many times. V and J are TRBV20-1 and TRBJ2-3, with 10 bases matching TRBD2. The CDR3 extends over 15 amino acids. Germline V gene lookup returns CDR1 DFQATT and CDR2 SNEGSKA (reference sequence). V was clipped by 3 bases and J by 4 bases; unmatched bases: 7. The CDR3 coding sequence is TGCAGTGCTAGTGGGACAGCGGGAGGGCCAGATACGCAGTATTTT. Its protein product is CSASGTAGGPDTQYF.

Remarks on this clonotype: A read error may explain this, as a much larger clone is one base away. V and J are TRBV5-1 and TRBJ1-6; 8 bases are a match to TRBD1. Germline CDR1 reads SGHRS; CDR2 reads YFSETQ. The CDR3 has 15 residues. The CDR3 is CTSSLGQGALGPLHF. CDR3 bases: TGCACCAGCAGCTTGGGGCAGGGGGCCTTAGGACCCCTCCACTTT.

For the CDR3, the DNA is TGTGCCAGTAGTGGGGGCGGTGGCAATGAGCAGTTCTTC. Its protein product is CASSGGGGNEQFF. The chain is built from TRBV19 and TRBJ2-1, with a tentative D call TRBD1 (6 bases). V was pared by 5 bases and J by 6 bases, with 11 bases between. This CDR3 is built from 13 residues. The germline gives CDR1 LNHDA, CDR2 SQIVND (reference sequence). The whole variable domain, filled in from reference TRBV19 and TRBJ2-1, reads DGGITQSPKYLFRKEGQNVTLSCEQNLNHDAMYWYRQDPGQGLRLIYYSQIVNDFQKGDIAEGYSVSREKKESFPLTVTSAQKNPTAFYLCASSGGGGNEQFFGPGTRLTVL.

This clonotype was seen many times. The chain has TRBV3-1 and TRBJ1-6, with D unresolved. The V end lost 4 bases, the J end lost 6 bases, and 10 bases lay between the germline ends. Germline values: CDR1 LGHDT, CDR2 YNNKEL (reference sequence). The CDR3 extends over 14 amino acids. CDR3 bases: TGTGCCAGCAGCCCCAGACGGGTTAATTCACCCCTCCACTTT. It encodes CASSPRRVNSPLHF.

This clonotype was detected ten times or more. V gene TRBV6-1 combines with J gene TRBJ1-1, with D perhaps TRBD1 (5 bases). V was clipped by 7 bases and J by 2 bases, with 17 bases between them. The CDR3 runs to 15 residues. In germline, CDR1 is MNHNS, CDR2 SASEGT. The DNA of the CDR3 is TGTGCCAGCAAGCTGGACATCGCGTTTAACACTGAAGCTTTCTTT. The encoded protein is CASKLDIAFNTEAFF.

This clonotype was observed a few times. This chain joins TRBV12-3 or TRBV12-4 and TRBJ1-3; possibly TRBD1 for D (6 bases). This CDR3 has 15 amino acids. Deletions cut 6 bases from V and 0 bases from J, with 12 bases between. The CDR3 spells CASRAGQNSGNTIYF. The CDR3 bases are TGTGCCAGCAGAGCCGGACAGAACTCTGGAAACACCATATATTTT.